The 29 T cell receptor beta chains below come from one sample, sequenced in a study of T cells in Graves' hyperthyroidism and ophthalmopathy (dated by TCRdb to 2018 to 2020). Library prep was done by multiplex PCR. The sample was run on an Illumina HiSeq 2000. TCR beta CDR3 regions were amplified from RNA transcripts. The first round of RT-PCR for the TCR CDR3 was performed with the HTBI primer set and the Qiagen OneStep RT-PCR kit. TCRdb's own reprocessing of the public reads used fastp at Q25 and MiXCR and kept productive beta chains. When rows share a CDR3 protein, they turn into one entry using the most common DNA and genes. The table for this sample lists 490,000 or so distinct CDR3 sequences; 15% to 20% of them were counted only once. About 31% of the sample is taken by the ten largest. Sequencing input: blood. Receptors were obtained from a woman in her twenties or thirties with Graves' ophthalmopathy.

Here the CDR3 reads CSVERGNTIYF. As DNA, the CDR3 is TGCAGCGTTGAAAGGGGAAACACCATATATTTT. The chain uses TRBV29-1 and TRBJ1-3; the D is unclear. Germline-derived CDR1 and CDR2 are SQVTM and ANQGSEA. The CDR3 totals 11 residues. Between the trimmed V and J ends, which lost 2 bases and 4 bases, there was a span of 3 bases.

The CDR3 reads CASSLVAPTGELFF. The CDR3 DNA reads TGTGCCAGCAGTTTAGTAGCGCCCACCGGGGAGCTGTTTTTT. This rearrangement joins TRBV28 to TRBJ2-2; possibly TRBD2 for D (5 bases). The V and J ends lost 2 bases and 4 bases respectively, with 8 bases between them. Germline V gene lookup returns CDR1 MDHEN and CDR2 SYDVKM. There are 14 residues in the CDR3.

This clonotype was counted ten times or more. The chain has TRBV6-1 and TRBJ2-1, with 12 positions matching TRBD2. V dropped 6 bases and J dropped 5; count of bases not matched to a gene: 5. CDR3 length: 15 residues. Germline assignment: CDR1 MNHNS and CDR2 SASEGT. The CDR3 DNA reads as TGTGCCAGCAGACGGACTAGCGGGGTAAACAATGAGCAGTTCTTC. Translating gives CASRRTSGVNNEQFF.

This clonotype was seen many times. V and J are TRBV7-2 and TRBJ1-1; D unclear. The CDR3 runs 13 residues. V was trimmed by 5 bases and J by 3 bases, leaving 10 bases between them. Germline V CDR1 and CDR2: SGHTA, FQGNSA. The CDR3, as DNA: TGTGCCAGCAGCCACGACTCGTACACTGAAGCTTTCTTT. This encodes CASSHDSYTEAFF.

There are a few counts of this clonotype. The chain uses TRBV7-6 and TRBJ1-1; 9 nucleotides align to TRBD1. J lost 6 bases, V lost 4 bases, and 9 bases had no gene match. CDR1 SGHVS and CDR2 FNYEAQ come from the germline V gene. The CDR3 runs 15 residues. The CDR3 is CASSYTTGGSSEAFF. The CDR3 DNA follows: TGTGCCAGCAGCTATACGACAGGGGGGTCCTCTGAAGCTTTCTTT.

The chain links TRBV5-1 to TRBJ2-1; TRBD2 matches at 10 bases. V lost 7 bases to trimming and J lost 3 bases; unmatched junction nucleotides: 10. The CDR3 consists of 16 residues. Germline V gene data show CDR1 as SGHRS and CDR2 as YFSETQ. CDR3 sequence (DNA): TGCGCCAGCCTAGGTGGACTAGCGGTCTTCTACAATGAGCAGTTCTTC. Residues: CASLGGLAVFYNEQFF. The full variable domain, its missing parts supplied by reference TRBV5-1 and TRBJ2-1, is KAGVTQTPRYLIKTRGQQVTLSCSPISGHRSVSWYQQTPGQGLQFLFEYFSETQRNKGNFPGRFSGRQFSNSRSEMNVSTLELGDSALYLCASLGGLAVFYNEQFFGPGTRLTVL.

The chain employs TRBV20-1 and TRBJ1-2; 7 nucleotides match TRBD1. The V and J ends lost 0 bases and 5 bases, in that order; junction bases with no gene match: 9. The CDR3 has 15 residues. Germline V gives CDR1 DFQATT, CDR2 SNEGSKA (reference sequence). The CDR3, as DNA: TGCAGTGCTAGAGATGAGAACAGGGGTTCTTATGGCTACACCTTC. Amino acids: CSARDENRGSYGYTF.

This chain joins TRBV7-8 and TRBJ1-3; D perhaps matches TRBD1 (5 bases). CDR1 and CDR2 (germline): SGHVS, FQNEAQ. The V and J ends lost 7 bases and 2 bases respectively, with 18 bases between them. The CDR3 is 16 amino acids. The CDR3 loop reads CASTDGGGVTGNTIYF. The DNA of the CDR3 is TGTGCCAGCACCGACGGCGGGGGGGTCACTGGAAACACCATATATTTT.

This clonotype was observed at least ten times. The CDR3 reads CSATQPGLAQETQYF. CDR3 sequence (DNA): TGCAGTGCTACCCAGCCGGGACTAGCCCAAGAGACCCAGTACTTC. The V call is TRBV20-1, the J call TRBJ2-5; 9 bases are shared with TRBD2. The CDR3 runs 15 residues. Germline assignment: CDR1 DFQATT and CDR2 SNEGSKA (reference sequence). Trimming took 4 bases from V and 1 from J; bases not matched to a gene: 7.

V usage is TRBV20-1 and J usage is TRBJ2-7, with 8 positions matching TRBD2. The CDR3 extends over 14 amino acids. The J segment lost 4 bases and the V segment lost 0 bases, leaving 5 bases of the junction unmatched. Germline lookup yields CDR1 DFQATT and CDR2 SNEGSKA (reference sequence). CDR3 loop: CSARDLAGGYEQYF. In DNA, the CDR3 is TGCAGTGCTAGAGATTTGGCGGGAGGTTACGAGCAGTACTTC.

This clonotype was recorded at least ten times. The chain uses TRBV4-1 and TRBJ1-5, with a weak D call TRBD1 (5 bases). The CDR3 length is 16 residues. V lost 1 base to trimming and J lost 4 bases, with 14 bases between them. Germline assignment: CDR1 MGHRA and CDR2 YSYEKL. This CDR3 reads CASSQGARATNQPQHF. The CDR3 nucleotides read TGCGCCAGCAGCCAAGGGGCCAGGGCAACGAATCAGCCCCAGCATTTT.

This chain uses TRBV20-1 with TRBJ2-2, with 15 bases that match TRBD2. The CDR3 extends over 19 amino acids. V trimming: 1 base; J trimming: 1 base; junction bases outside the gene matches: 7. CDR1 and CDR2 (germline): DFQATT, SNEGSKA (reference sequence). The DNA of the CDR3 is TGCAGTGCTAGAGGTCAGGGACTAGCGGGAGGTCAGAACACCGGGGAGCTGTTTTTT. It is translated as CSARGQGLAGGQNTGELFF.

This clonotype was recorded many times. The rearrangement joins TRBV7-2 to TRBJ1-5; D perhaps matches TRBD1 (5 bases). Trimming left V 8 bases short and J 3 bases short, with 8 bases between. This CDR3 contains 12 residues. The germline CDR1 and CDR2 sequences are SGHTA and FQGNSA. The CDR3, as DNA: TGTGCCAGCGGGGCATACAATCAGCCCCAGCATTTT. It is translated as CASGAYNQPQHF.

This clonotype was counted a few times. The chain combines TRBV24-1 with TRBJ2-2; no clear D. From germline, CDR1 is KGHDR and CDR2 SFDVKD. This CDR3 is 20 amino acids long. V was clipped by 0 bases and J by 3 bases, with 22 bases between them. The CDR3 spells CATSDLQVDGGGDHTGELFF. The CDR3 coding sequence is TGTGCCACCAGTGATTTGCAAGTAGACGGTGGTGGGGATCACACCGGGGAGCTGTTTTTT.

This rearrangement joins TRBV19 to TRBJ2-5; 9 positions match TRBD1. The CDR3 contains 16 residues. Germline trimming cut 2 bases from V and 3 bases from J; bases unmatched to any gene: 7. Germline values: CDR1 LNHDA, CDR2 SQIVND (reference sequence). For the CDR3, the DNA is TGTGCCAGTAGTATAACACCCGGACAGGGGAAAGAGACCCAGTACTTC. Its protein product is CASSITPGQGKETQYF.

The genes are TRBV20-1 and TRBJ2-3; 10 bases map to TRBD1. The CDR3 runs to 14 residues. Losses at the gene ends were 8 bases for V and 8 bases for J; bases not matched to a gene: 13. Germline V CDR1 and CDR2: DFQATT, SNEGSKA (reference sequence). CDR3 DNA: TGCAGTCCCCTCCGGGACAGGGGACAGGTTACGCAGTATTTT. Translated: CSPLRDRGQVTQYF.

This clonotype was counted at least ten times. The CDR3 DNA is TGCAGCGTTGAAGATCTCGACAGGCCATACAATGAGCAGTTCTTC. It yields the protein CSVEDLDRPYNEQFF. The rearrangement links TRBV29-1 to TRBJ2-1, with D tentatively TRBD1 (6 bases). The CDR3 spans 15 residues. Germline lookup yields CDR1 SQVTM and CDR2 ANQGSEA. The V gene lost 0 bases and the J gene lost 4 bases, with 13 bases spanning the gap.

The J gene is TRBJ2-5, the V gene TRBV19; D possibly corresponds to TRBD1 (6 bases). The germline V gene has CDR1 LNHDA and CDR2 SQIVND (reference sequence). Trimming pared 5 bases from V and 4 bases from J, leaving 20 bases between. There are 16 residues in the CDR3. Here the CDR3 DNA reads TGTGCCAGTAGTCTCACCCCAACGGACAGAATAGAGACCCAGTACTTC. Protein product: CASSLTPTDRIETQYF.

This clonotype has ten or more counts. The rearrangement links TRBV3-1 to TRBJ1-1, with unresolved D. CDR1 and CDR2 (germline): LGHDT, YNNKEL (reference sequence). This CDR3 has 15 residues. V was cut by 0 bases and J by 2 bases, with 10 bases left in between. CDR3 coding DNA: TGTGCCAGCAGCCAAGATTTACAGTTTAACACTGAAGCTTTCTTT. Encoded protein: CASSQDLQFNTEAFF. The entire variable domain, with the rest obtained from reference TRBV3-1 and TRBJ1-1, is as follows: DTAVSQTPKYLVTQMGNDKSIKCEQNLGHDTMYWYKQDSKKFLKIMFSYNNKELIINETVPNRFSPKSPDKAHLNLHINSLELGDSAVYFCASSQDLQFNTEAFFGQGTRLTVV.

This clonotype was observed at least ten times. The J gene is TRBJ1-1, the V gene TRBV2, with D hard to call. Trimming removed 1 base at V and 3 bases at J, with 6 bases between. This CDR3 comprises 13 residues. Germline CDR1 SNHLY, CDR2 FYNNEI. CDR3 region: CASSEELYTEAFF. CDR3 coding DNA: TGTGCCAGCAGTGAAGAGCTCTACACTGAAGCTTTCTTT.

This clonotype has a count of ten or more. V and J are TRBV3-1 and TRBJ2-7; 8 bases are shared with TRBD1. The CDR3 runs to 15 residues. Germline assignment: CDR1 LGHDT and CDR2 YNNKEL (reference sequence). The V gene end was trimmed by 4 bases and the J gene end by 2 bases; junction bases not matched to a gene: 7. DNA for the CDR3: TGTGCCAGCAGCCGCGGGACAGGAGGGACCTACGAGCAGTACTTC. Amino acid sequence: CASSRGTGGTYEQYF.

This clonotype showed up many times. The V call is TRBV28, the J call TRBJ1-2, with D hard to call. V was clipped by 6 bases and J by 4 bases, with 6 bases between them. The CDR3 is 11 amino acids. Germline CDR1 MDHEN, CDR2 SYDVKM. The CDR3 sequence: CASRLSYGYTF. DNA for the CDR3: TGTGCCAGCAGGCTTAGCTATGGCTACACCTTC.

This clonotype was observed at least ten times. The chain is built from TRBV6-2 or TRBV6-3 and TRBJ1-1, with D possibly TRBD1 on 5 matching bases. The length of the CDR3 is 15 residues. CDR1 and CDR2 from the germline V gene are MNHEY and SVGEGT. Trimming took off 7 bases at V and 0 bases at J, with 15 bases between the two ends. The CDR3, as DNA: TGTGCCAGCACCCCCCTGGGACGGGTGAACACTGAAGCTTTCTTT. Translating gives CASTPLGRVNTEAFF.

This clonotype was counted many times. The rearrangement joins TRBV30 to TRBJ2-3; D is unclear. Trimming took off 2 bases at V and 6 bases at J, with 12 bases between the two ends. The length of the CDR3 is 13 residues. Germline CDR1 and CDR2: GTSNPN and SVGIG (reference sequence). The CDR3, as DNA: TGTGCCTGGAGTTCCGGGCCAGAGGATACGCAGTATTTT. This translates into CAWSSGPEDTQYF. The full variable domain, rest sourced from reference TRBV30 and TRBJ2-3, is SQTIHQWPATLVQPVGSPLSLECTVEGTSNPNLYWYRQAAGRGLQLLFYSVGIGQISSEVPQNLSASRPQDRQFILSSKKLLLSDSGFYLCAWSSGPEDTQYFGPGTRLTVL.

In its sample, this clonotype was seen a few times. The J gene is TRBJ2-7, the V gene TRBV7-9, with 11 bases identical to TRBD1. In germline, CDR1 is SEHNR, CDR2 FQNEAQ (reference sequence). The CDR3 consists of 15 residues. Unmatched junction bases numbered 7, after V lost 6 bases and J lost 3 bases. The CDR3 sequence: CASSPGQGAYYEQYF. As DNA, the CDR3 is TGTGCCAGCAGTCCTGGACAGGGGGCATACTACGAGCAGTACTTC.

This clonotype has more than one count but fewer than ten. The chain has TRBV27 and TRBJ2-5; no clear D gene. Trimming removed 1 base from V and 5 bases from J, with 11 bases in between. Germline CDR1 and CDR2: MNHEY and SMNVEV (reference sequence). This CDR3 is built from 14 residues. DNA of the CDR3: TGTGCCAGCAGTTTATACCAGCGTGGCGAGACCCAGTACTTC. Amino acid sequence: CASSLYQRGETQYF.

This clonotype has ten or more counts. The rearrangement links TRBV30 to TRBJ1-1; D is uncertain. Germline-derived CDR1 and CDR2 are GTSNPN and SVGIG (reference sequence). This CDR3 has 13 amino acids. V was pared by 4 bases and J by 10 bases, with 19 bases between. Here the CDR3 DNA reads TGTGCCTGGACCACTTTGGTGGAGGGTGGAGCTTTCTTT. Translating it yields CAWTTLVEGGAFF.

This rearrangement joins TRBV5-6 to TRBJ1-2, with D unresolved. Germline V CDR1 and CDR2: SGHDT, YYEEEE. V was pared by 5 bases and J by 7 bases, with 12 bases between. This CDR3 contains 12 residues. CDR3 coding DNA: TGTGCCAGCAGTACTCACGGGCCTGGCTACACCTTC. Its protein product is CASSTHGPGYTF.

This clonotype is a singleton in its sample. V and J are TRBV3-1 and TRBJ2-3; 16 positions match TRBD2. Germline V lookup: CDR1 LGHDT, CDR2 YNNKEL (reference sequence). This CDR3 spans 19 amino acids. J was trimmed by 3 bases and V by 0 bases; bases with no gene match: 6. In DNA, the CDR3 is TGTGCCAGCAGCCAAGACCCGGGACTAGCGGGAGGGCGGACAGATACGCAGTATTTT. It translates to CASSQDPGLAGGRTDTQYF.